Listed below are T cell receptor beta chains from one sample, sequenced in a study of T cell responses to AZD1222 COVID-19 vaccine. The method was immunoSEQ multiplex PCR; TCRdb's version includes in-frame clones alone and lacks a portion of them. This table has roughly 120,000 clones, more than 85% appearing once. The source was peripheral blood, collected 28 days after the second AZD1222 dose. The receptors here all came from an adult who received the AZD1222 COVID-19 vaccine. Both conserved end residues are part of each CDR3. D genes are given only for firm matches. Some rows have no size entry. The others give once, few or many, or a class for an expanded clone.

TRBV5-1,.,.,TRBJ2-1,13,TGCGCCAGCAGCTTGGTTGGGGAGAATGAGCAGTTCTTC,CASSLVGENEQFF
TRBV11-3,TRBD1,.,TRBJ2-7,15,TGTGCCAGCAGCTTACCGGGACAGATATACTACGAGCAGTACTTC,CASSLPGQIYYEQYF
TRBV10-3,.,.,TRBJ1-5,14,TGTGCCATCAGTGAGTCGTCCCAGTATCAGCCCCAGCATTTT,CAISESSQYQPQHF
TRBV19,.,.,TRBJ2-1,15,TGTGCCAGTAGTATAGGCAGCACAACCTACAATGAGCAGTTCTTC,CASSIGSTTYNEQFF
TRBV4-3,.,.,TRBJ1-3,16,TGCGCCAGCAGCCAAGATATCAGGGACTCTGGAAACACCATATATTTT,CASSQDIRDSGNTIYF
TRBV19,TRBD1,.,TRBJ1-5,16,TGTGCCAGTAGTATGGTTCACGGACAGGGAGGCCAGCCCCAGCATTTT,CASSMVHGQGGQPQHF
TRBV4-1,.,.,TRBJ2-1,15,TGCGCCAGCAGCCAAGACAGGAGCTCCTACAATGAGCAGTTCTTC,CASSQDRSSYNEQFF
TRBV24-1,.,.,TRBJ1-2,17,TGTGCCACCAGGCGGGACGGGCAAATCCTGGGCGAGGATGGCTACACCTTC,CATRRDGQILGEDGYTF
TRBV6-5,TRBD1,.,TRBJ1-5,14,TGTGCCAGCAGTTGGGGACAGTCGGGGCAGCCCCAGCATTTT,CASSWGQSGQPQHF
TRBV12-3/TRBV12-4,TRBD1,.,TRBJ1-2,12,TGTGCCAGCAGTTGGACAGGGAACGGCTACACCTTC,CASSWTGNGYTF
TRBV7-3,.,.,TRBJ2-7,12,TGTGCCAGCAGCTCCCGGGGCGAGGAGCAGTACTTC,CASSSRGEEQYF
TRBV21-1,.,.,TRBJ2-4,15,TGTGCCAGCAGCAAAGCGGGATTAGCCAAAAACATTCAGTACTTC,CASSKAGLAKNIQYF
TRBV6-5,.,.,TRBJ2-7,16,TGTGCCAGCAGTTACGGGATAATTTGGGAGAGCGACGAGCAGTACTTC,CASSYGIIWESDEQYF
TRBV29-1,TRBD1,.,TRBJ1-2,15,TGCAGCGTTCTAAGTGGGACAGGGGGCATAGGTGGCTACACCTTC,CSVLSGTGGIGGYTF
TRBV6-5,.,.,TRBJ2-7,15,TGTGCCAGCAGTTATAAGAGCGGCGGAGGGGGAGAGCAGTACTTC,CASSYKSGGGGEQYF
TRBV20-1,.,once,TRBJ2-7,11,TGCAGTGCGGAGGCGGGCTACGAGCAGTACTTC,CSAEAGYEQYF
TRBV11-2,.,.,TRBJ1-6,11,TGTGCCAGCAGCCCCGACAGGACCCTCCACTTT,CASSPDRTLHF
TRBV2,.,.,TRBJ1-5,15,TGTGCCAGCAGTGTGGCAGGGGAGACCGTCCAGCCCCAGCATTTT,CASSVAGETVQPQHF
TRBV10-3,.,.,TRBJ2-2,15,TGTGCCACCAGGTGGGGAGCGGCGGCCACCGGGGAGCTGTTTTTT,CATRWGAAATGELFF
TRBV19,.,.,TRBJ1-5,13,TGTGCCAGTAGTACCCATAACAATCAGCCCCAGCATTTT,CASSTHNNQPQHF
TRBV18,.,.,TRBJ1-6,14,TGTGCCAGCTCGCTCGACCCGGGAAATTCACCCCTCCACTTT,CASSLDPGNSPLHF
TRBV12-5,.,once,TRBJ2-7,14,TGTGCTAGTGGTCCAGGGACTGCCGCCCACGAGCAGTACTTC,CASGPGTAAHEQYF
TRBV4-1,TRBD1,.,TRBJ2-7,14,TGCGCCAGCAGCCAAGGACAGGGGGTGTACGAGCAGTACTTC,CASSQGQGVYEQYF
TRBV25-1,.,once,TRBJ1-2,14,TGTGCCAGCAGTGAATTCGGGGCGGGGGATGGCTACACCTTC,CASSEFGAGDGYTF
TRBV7-9,TRBD2,.,TRBJ2-1,13,TGTGCCAGCAAGCGGGGCGAAGCCAATGAGCAGTTCTTC,CASKRGEANEQFF
TRBV18,.,.,TRBJ2-2,12,TGTGCCAGCTCATGGGGGACCGGGGAGCTGTTTTTT,CASSWGTGELFF
TRBV11-1,TRBD1,.,TRBJ1-1,15,TGTGCCAGCAAACTCCCAGGGGGCGGTCACACTGAAGCTTTCTTT,CASKLPGGGHTEAFF
TRBV7-2,TRBD2,.,TRBJ2-2,15,TGTGCCAGCAGCTCTATCGGGGGGAAGACCGGGGAGCTGTTTTTT,CASSSIGGKTGELFF
TRBV2,.,.,TRBJ2-2,16,TGTGCCAGCCTAAGGAGGGTTACAGGGGCGACCGGGGAGCTGTTTTTT,CASLRRVTGATGELFF
TRBV9,TRBD1,.,TRBJ1-1,20,TGTGCCAGCAGCGTAGCAATAGACCCAACCGGGACAGGGCCGTCAGGGAAAGCTTTCTTT,CASSVAIDPTGTGPSGKAFF
TRBV7-3,.,.,TRBJ2-3,12,TGTGCCAGCAGCTTAACCGGAGATACGCAGTATTTT,CASSLTGDTQYF
TRBV20-1,TRBD1,.,TRBJ1-2,17,TGCAGTGCTAGTAAAGGGACAGGGATTGATTTAAACTATGGCTACACCTTC,CSASKGTGIDLNYGYTF
TRBV5-1,.,.,TRBJ1-2,15,TGCGCCAGCAGCTTTAGCATCAGCAGAAACTATGGCTACACCTTC,CASSFSISRNYGYTF
TRBV5-1,.,.,TRBJ2-3,13,TGCGCCAGCAGCTTTGCCGGGGAGAATACGCAGTATTTT,CASSFAGENTQYF
TRBV15,.,.,TRBJ2-2,13,TGTGCCACCAGCGGGGCGCGGACCGGGGAGCTGTTTTTT,CATSGARTGELFF
TRBV5-8,TRBD1,.,TRBJ1-4,17,TGTGCCAGCAGCTTGGGGGACAGGCCATCGAGGAGGGAAAAACTGTTTTTT,CASSLGDRPSRREKLFF
TRBV27,TRBD1,.,TRBJ1-1,12,TGTGCCAGTCGACAGGGGAACACTGAAGCTTTCTTT,CASRQGNTEAFF
TRBV24-1,.,.,TRBJ2-3,13,TGTGCCACCAGTGATTCAGGGCGGGATACGCAGTATTTT,CATSDSGRDTQYF
TRBV20-1,.,.,TRBJ1-5,13,TGCAGTGCTAGTTCAGGGGCAAGTCAGCCCCAGCATTTT,CSASSGASQPQHF
TRBV6-6,TRBD1,.,TRBJ1-1,14,TGTGCCAGCAGTTTCAGACAGGGGGCTCCTGAAGCTTTCTTT,CASSFRQGAPEAFF
TRBV7-9,.,.,TRBJ1-5,12,TGTGCCAGCAGCCTAAGTGGACAGTCCCAGCATTTT,CASSLSGQSQHF
TRBV5-4,.,.,TRBJ2-5,14,TGTGCCAGCAGCAAAGCCCCGGGCGGCGAGACCCAGTACTTC,CASSKAPGGETQYF
TRBV7-2,TRBD2,.,TRBJ2-2,18,TGTGCCAGCAGCAGGGAGGGACTAGCGGCGCGAAACACCGGGGAGCTGTTTTTT,CASSREGLAARNTGELFF
TRBV18,TRBD2,.,TRBJ2-7,15,TGTGCCAGCTCACCACAGACTAGCGGGAGGGATGAGCAGTACTTC,CASSPQTSGRDEQYF
TRBV30,.,.,TRBJ2-3,11,TGTGCCTGGAGCAGGGCAGATACGCAGTATTTT,CAWSRADTQYF
TRBV19,.,.,TRBJ2-3,14,TGTGCCAGTAGGGATGGTCCAAGCACAGATACGCAGTATTTT,CASRDGPSTDTQYF
TRBV6-6,TRBD1,.,TRBJ2-7,15,TGTGCCAGCAGTTACTCCCGGGACAGGAATTACGAGCAGTACTTC,CASSYSRDRNYEQYF
TRBV7-9,TRBD2,.,TRBJ2-5,13,TGTGCCAGCAGCTCCGTGGGGGGGGAGACCCAGTACTTC,CASSSVGGETQYF
TRBV10-3,.,.,TRBJ1-5,13,TGTGCCATCAGAGGGGAGAGGGATCAGCCCCAGCATTTT,CAIRGERDQPQHF
TRBV7-3,.,.,TRBJ2-7,10,TGTGCCAGCAGCTTAAGCGAGCAGTACTTC,CASSLSEQYF
TRBV7-8,.,.,TRBJ2-6,15,TGTGCCAGCAGCTTAGGCAGGACTGGGGCCAACGTCCTGACTTTC,CASSLGRTGANVLTF